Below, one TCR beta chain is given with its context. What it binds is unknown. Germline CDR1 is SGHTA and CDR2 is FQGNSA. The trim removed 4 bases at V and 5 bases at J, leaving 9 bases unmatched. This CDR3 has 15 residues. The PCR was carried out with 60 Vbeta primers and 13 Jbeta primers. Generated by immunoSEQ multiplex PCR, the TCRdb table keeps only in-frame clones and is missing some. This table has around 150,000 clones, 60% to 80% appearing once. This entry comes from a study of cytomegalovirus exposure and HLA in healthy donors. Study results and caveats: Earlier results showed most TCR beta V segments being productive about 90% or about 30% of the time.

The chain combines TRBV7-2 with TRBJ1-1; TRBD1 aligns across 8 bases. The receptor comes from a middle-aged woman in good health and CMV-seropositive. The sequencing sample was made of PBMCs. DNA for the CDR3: TGTGCCAGCAGCTCACGACAGGGGAGCGGGACTGAAGCTTTCTTT. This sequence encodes CASSSRQGSGTEAFF.